These 17 T cell receptor beta chains were sequenced from one sample in a study of T cell clonotyping in hematopoietic cell transplantation. Clones were sequenced by immunoSEQ multiplex PCR, and TCRdb holds only the in-frame ones, with some missing. The sample records more than 65,000 clones, around 94% being singletons. Sequences were obtained from peripheral blood mononuclear cells. The receptors originated from a man aged 50 to 59 in good health. Some clones in this sample may be carry-over from other donors' samples.

This sequence joins TRBV10-3 and TRBJ2-7; possible D gene TRBD2, 5 bases. The V end lost 11 bases, the J end lost 6 bases, and 23 bases lay between the germline ends. CDR1 is ENHRY, CDR2 SYGVKD, per germline. This CDR3 has 14 residues. This CDR3 is CASDDNGLRGEQYF. For the CDR3, the DNA is TGTGCCTCCGACGATAACGGACTTCGGGGCGAGCAGTACTTC.

V and J are TRBV28 and TRBJ2-2; TRBD1 is a possible D gene (6 bases). The V and J ends lost 1 base and 4 bases respectively, with 22 bases between them. CDR1 and CDR2 from the germline V gene are MDHEN and SYDVKM. The CDR3 runs 19 residues. CDR3 protein: CASSLFASSVGALTGELFF. The CDR3 DNA is TGTGCCAGCAGTTTATTCGCTTCGTCCGTGGGGGCGCTCACCGGGGAGCTGTTTTTT.

CDR3 residues: CASSTHPEKLFF. The CDR3 region has the DNA TGTGCCAGCAGCACTCACCCGGAAAAACTGTTTTTT. The chain is built from TRBV7-2 and TRBJ1-4; D unclear. CDR1 and CDR2 (germline): SGHTA, FQGNSA. The CDR3 runs to 12 residues. V lost 5 bases to trimming and J lost 8 bases, with 9 bases between them.

This sequence joins TRBV2 and TRBJ2-1; D call uncertain. This CDR3 contains 15 residues. Germline V CDR1 and CDR2: SNHLY, FYNNEI. Trimming pared 7 bases from V and 2 bases from J, leaving 15 bases between. CDR3: CASISLQFAYNEQFF. As DNA, the CDR3 is TGTGCCAGCATATCCCTACAATTTGCCTACAATGAGCAGTTCTTC.

The chain couples TRBV2 to TRBJ2-7, with TRBD2 matching 16 bases. V gave up 5 bases and J gave up 6 bases; unmatched junction bases: 7. The length of the CDR3 is 16 residues. CDR1 is SNHLY and CDR2 is FYNNEI in the germline V gene. For the CDR3, the DNA is TGTGCCAGCAGTCCACCGGGACTAGCGGGGGGGAGCGAGCAGTACTTC. Translated: CASSPPGLAGGSEQYF.

The rearrangement uses TRBV4-3 and TRBJ2-5, with TRBD1 as a possible D gene (6 bases). The CDR3 has 16 amino acids. Germline CDR1 is LGHNA and CDR2 is YSLEER. V lost 0 bases, J lost 1 base, and 12 bases lay in between. This chain's CDR3 is CASSQDQTGSQETQYF. CDR3 nucleotide sequence: TGCGCCAGCAGCCAAGATCAGACAGGTTCCCAAGAGACCCAGTACTTC.

This sequence joins TRBV10-3 and TRBJ2-7, with 10 positions matching TRBD2. The CDR3 consists of 17 residues. J was trimmed by 0 bases and V by 0 bases; bases with no gene match: 5. CDR1 is ENHRY and CDR2 is SYGVKD in the germline V gene. For the CDR3, the DNA is TGTGCCATCAGTGAGTCCCTAGCGGGGGACCACTCCTACGAGCAGTACTTC. The encoded protein is CAISESLAGDHSYEQYF.

V and J are TRBV19 and TRBJ2-1; 8 nucleotides match TRBD2. Germline CDR1 reads LNHDA; CDR2 reads SQIVND (reference sequence). This CDR3 comprises 16 residues. Trimming at V came to 5 bases and at J to 4 bases, leaving 10 bases not matched to a gene. This CDR3 reads CASSLSRASGYNEQFF. CDR3 sequence (DNA): TGTGCCAGTAGTCTCAGCCGGGCTAGCGGGTACAATGAGCAGTTCTTC.

The V call is TRBV5-4, the J call TRBJ2-5; D could derive from TRBD1 or TRBD2 (5 bases each). V lost 2 bases to trimming and J lost 4 bases, with 12 bases between them. The germline gives CDR1 SGHNT, CDR2 YYREEE (reference sequence). The CDR3 loop spans 14 amino acids. CDR3 sequence reads: CASSFLGTGETQYF. The CDR3 DNA reads as TGTGCCAGCAGCTTCCTGGGGACCGGAGAGACCCAGTACTTC.

This clone was detected once. This chain links TRBV30 with TRBJ2-2; TRBD1 matches 10 bases. Germline V gives CDR1 GTSNPN, CDR2 SVGIG (reference sequence). This CDR3 is built from 14 residues. The V segment lost 7 bases and the J segment 3 bases; nucleotides outside the gene matches: 5. CDR3 sequence reads: CAFRTGGYTGELFF. The DNA of the CDR3 is TGTGCCTTTCGGACAGGGGGGTACACCGGGGAGCTGTTTTTT.

This clone was recorded only once. The chain uses TRBV5-1 and TRBJ2-7; 9 nucleotides agree with TRBD1. J was trimmed by 2 bases and V by 4 bases; bases with no gene match: 10. Per the germline V gene, CDR1 is SGHRS and CDR2 is YFSETQ. The CDR3 covers 16 residues. CDR3 residues: CASSAELQGAAYEQYF. The CDR3 nucleotides read TGCGCCAGCAGCGCCGAACTACAGGGGGCCGCCTACGAGCAGTACTTC.

The V call is TRBV28, the J call TRBJ1-2, with a possible D match to TRBD1 (5 bases). Germline CDR1 and CDR2: MDHEN and SYDVKM. This CDR3 has 13 residues. Trimming removed 7 bases at V and 6 bases at J, with 15 bases between. This CDR3 is CASKGRVGDGYTF. The CDR3 DNA sequence: TGTGCCAGCAAGGGACGGGTCGGGGATGGCTACACCTTC.

The chain is built from TRBV28 and TRBJ1-2, with D perhaps TRBD1 (6 bases). Germline V lookup: CDR1 MDHEN, CDR2 SYDVKM. CDR3 length equals 17 residues. The V end was cut by 6 bases, the J end by 5 bases, with 25 bases between. This chain's CDR3 is CASSTMGRAGAMYGYTF. As DNA, the CDR3 is TGTGCCAGCAGCACTATGGGGCGAGCAGGGGCCATGTATGGCTACACCTTC.

The V gene is TRBV28, the J gene TRBJ2-2, with D hard to call. Trimming cost V 5 bases and J 5 bases, with 18 bases left between them. Germline lookup yields CDR1 MDHEN and CDR2 SYDVKM. The CDR3 has 16 amino acids. CDR3: CASSPPTKVLTGELFF. The CDR3 DNA is TGTGCCAGCAGTCCCCCGACGAAGGTTCTGACCGGGGAGCTGTTTTTT. Full variable domain (missing parts from reference TRBV28 and TRBJ2-2): DVKVTQSSRYLVKRTGEKVFLECVQDMDHENMFWYRQDPGLGLRLIYFSYDVKMKEKGDIPEGYSVSREKKERFSLILESASTNQTSMYLCASSPPTKVLTGELFFGEGSRLTVL.

This rearrangement joins TRBV7-9 to TRBJ2-5, with D perhaps TRBD1 or TRBD2 (6 bases each). CDR1 and CDR2 (germline): SEHNR, FQNEAQ (reference sequence). V lost 4 bases, J lost 5 bases, and 20 bases lay in between. The CDR3 totals 16 residues. Here the CDR3 DNA reads TGTGCCAGCAGCTCCGTGGGGGGCCCTTGGGAGGAGACCCAGTACTTC. Encoded protein: CASSSVGGPWEETQYF.

In nucleotides, the CDR3 is TGTGCCAGCAGACAAAAGGGGGGGAGCTCCTACAATGAGCAGTTCTTC. Amino acid sequence: CASRQKGGSSYNEQFF. V usage is TRBV27 and J usage is TRBJ2-1; D is possibly TRBD2 (7 bases). V was clipped by 6 bases and J by 0 bases, with 15 bases between them. The CDR3 length is 16 residues. The germline gives CDR1 MNHEY, CDR2 SMNVEV (reference sequence).

This chain uses TRBV6-5 with TRBJ1-2, with a weak D call TRBD1 (6 bases). V was pared by 2 bases and J by 4 bases, with 14 bases between. The length of the CDR3 is 15 residues. In germline, CDR1 is MNHEY, CDR2 SVGAGI. CDR3 nucleotides: TGTGCCAGCAGTTACGGGCAGGGGTTTACCTATGGCTACACCTTC. Protein: CASSYGQGFTYGYTF.